This TCR beta chain appears in the sequencing data of a study of T cell responses to AZD1222 COVID-19 vaccine. Study-wide points: Repertoires were obtained solely post-peak T cell response. Spike regions recognized by vaccine-associated CD4 TCRs spanned the protein, led by 160-218 and 743-854. Spike-specific TCR breadth rose after two AZD1222 doses, and depth rose as well. Close to half of all spike-specific TCRs reportedly target regions of the variants that are unmutated.

Sequenced by immunoSEQ multiplex PCR; TCRdb stores in-frame clones only, minus some. Among around 110,000 clones listed, around 85% were seen once. The germline gives CDR1 SGHTA, CDR2 FQGTGA. The CDR3 loop spans 14 amino acids. Between the trimmed V and J ends, which lost 0 bases and 3 bases, there was a span of 6 bases. Concerning this clone: Its antigen is as yet unknown.

The V call is TRBV7-3, the J call TRBJ1-3; no reliable D call. The TCR was taken from an adult in good health. The material sequenced was peripheral blood, taken on day 0 of MenACWY control vaccination. This chain's CDR3 is CASSLTGFGNTIYF. The CDR3 DNA is TGTGCCAGCAGCTTAACAGGGTTTGGAAACACCATATATTTT.